This entry is about one T cell receptor (beta chain). Its antigen remains unknown. This sample is drawn from a study of CD8 T cells in ankylosing spondylitis. TCRdb processed the 5' RACE reads anew with MiXCR; each CDR3 protein has one entry. The table has 220,000 or so distinct CDR3 sequences, approximately 20% seen once; the top ten hold approximately 46%. General observations from the study: Roughly eight highly homologous variants made up a TCR beta motif that seemed to typify ankylosing spondylitis blood.

Trimming stripped 6 bases from V and 1 base from J, with 12 bases between. Per the germline V gene, CDR1 is SEHNR and CDR2 is FQNEAQ (reference sequence). This CDR3 spans 14 amino acids. The sequenced sample was blood, either unsorted or a sorted T cell fraction (not recorded which). This sequence joins TRBV7-9 and TRBJ1-1, with TRBD1 as a possible D gene (5 bases). This receptor was taken from a male donor with ankylosing spondylitis. The CDR3 is CASRPIGANTEAFF. The CDR3 coding sequence is TGTGCCAGCAGACCAATAGGGGCGAACACTGAAGCTTTCTTT.